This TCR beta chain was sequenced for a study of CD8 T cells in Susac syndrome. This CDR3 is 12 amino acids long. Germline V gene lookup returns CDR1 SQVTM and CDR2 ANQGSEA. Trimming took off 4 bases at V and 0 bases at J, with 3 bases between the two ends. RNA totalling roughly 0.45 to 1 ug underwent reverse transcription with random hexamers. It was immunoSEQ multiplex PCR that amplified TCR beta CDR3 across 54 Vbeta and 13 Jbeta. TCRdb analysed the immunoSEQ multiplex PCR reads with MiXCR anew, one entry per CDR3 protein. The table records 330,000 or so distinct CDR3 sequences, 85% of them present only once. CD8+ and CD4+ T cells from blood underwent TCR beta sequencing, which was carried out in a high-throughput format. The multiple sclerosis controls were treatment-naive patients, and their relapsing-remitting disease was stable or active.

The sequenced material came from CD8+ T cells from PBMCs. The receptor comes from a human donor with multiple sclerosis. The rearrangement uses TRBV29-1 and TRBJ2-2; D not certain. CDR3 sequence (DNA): TGCAGCGTTGTAACGAACACCGGGGAGCTGTTTTTT. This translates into CSVVTNTGELFF.